Listed below are T cell receptor beta chains from one sample, sequenced in a study of T cell responses to AZD1222 COVID-19 vaccine. Profiling relied on immunoSEQ multiplex PCR, and the TCRdb table lists in-frame clones only, not all of them. The data contain about 120,000 clones, about 90% of them singletons. Sequencing was performed on peripheral blood, taken on day 0 of AZD1222 vaccination. Receptor source: an adult in good health. Both conserved end residues are part of each CDR3. Fields, in order: V gene, D gene, J gene, CDR3 length, CDR3 protein. D genes are given only for firm matches.

TRBV7-9	-	TRBJ2-1	12	CASSPTTSEQFF
TRBV4-3	-	TRBJ2-1	15	CASSQEADIYNEQFF
TRBV24-1	-	TRBJ1-1	12	CATRGMNTEAFF
TRBV3-1/TRBV3-2	TRBD2	TRBJ2-1	14	CASRRRAGVNEQFF
TRBV18	-	TRBJ1-5	14	CASSPPEGNQPQHF
TRBV24-1	-	TRBJ2-2	17	CATSDSTGLQGTGELFF
TRBV28	-	TRBJ1-4	15	CASSTKGATNEKLFF
TRBV18	-	TRBJ2-2	15	CASSPWGPDTGELFF
TRBV5-1	-	TRBJ2-7	15	CASSPGPRGTYEQYF
TRBV9	-	TRBJ2-1	13	CASSPGTHNEQFF
TRBV7-9	TRBD2	TRBJ2-1	15	CASSPPGLATNEQFF
TRBV6-2/TRBV6-3	TRBD2	TRBJ2-1	16	CASSPARLYSSGSQFF
TRBV10-3	TRBD2	TRBJ2-3	15	CALSLAGESTDTQYF
TRBV28	-	TRBJ1-5	15	CASSRQGIRNQPQHF
TRBV6-1	-	TRBJ1-1	15	CASSPGTEEIYEAFF
TRBV11-2	TRBD2	TRBJ2-1	19	CASSLHTGLAGRSYNEQFF
TRBV4-1	-	TRBJ2-3	18	CASSRRIPGLSPADTQYF
TRBV3-1/TRBV3-2	-	TRBJ1-5	13	CASSQAGGQPQHF
TRBV11-2	TRBD1	TRBJ1-5	14	CASSLDQGVQPQHF
TRBV10-2	-	TRBJ2-2	18	CASKGGDSPPGRTGELFF
TRBV2	TRBD1	TRBJ2-7	15	CASSDWTGDTYEQYF
TRBV2	-	TRBJ1-3	14	CALRWANSGNTIYF
TRBV4-3	-	TRBJ1-6	16	CASANYAGTDNSPLHF
TRBV27	-	TRBJ1-6	16	CASSLFGGEGVVPLHF
TRBV7-9	TRBD1	TRBJ1-1	14	CASSLGQGATEAFF
TRBV9	-	TRBJ2-3	15	CASSVARSSTDTQYF
TRBV29-1	TRBD2	TRBJ2-1	14	CSVQTTSGRNEQFF
TRBV7-6	-	TRBJ2-2	14	CASSLGQPARELFF
TRBV3-1/TRBV3-2	-	TRBJ1-5	17	CASSQGAVAASNQPQHF
TRBV3-1/TRBV3-2	-	TRBJ2-1	15	CASSQVGGANNEQFF
TRBV4-3	-	TRBJ1-1	15	CASSLSPGVNTEAFF
TRBV19	-	TRBJ2-1	16	CASSIGRGGSGNEQFF
TRBV30	-	TRBJ1-5	14	CAWSRDNRNQPQHF
TRBV6-2/TRBV6-3	-	TRBJ1-4	16	CASSPTPGNFNEKLFF
TRBV27	-	TRBJ2-1	13	CASSGRSYNEQFF
TRBV7-2	TRBD1	TRBJ2-2	16	CASSPPGTGRAGELFF
TRBV10-3	-	TRBJ1-2	15	CAISVGTAEVYGYTF
TRBV4-1	-	TRBJ2-1	16	CASSQEAAGHYNEQFF
TRBV6-2/TRBV6-3	-	TRBJ2-4	17	CASSPNPGHRSKNIQYF
TRBV30	-	TRBJ2-7	14	CAWYDGGGSYEQYF
TRBV6-2/TRBV6-3	-	TRBJ1-6	15	CASSYEGGGGSPLHF
TRBV9	-	TRBJ2-7	15	CASSASGTTPYEQYF
TRBV9	-	TRBJ2-3	15	CASSVTDRNTDTQYF
TRBV11-2	TRBD1	TRBJ2-3	17	CASSLDPDRPFTDTQYF
TRBV5-1	TRBD2	TRBJ2-1	19	CASSLEGLAGGRIYNEQFF
TRBV27	-	TRBJ2-7	14	CASSLSAESYEQYF
TRBV7-6	-	TRBJ1-5	14	CASSLDPVNQPQHF
TRBV4-3	-	TRBJ2-1	15	CASSLRTDPYNEQFF
TRBV19	-	TRBJ2-1	14	CASSIGAAGNEQFF
TRBV6-4	-	TRBJ1-5	13	CASSAEGDQPQHF
TRBV4-3	-	TRBJ1-1	16	CASSQDRKGRYAEAFF